The entry below gives a single T cell receptor (beta chain) sequence along with its context. The antigen is unknown. This sample was taken from a study of shared clonotypes between healthy human individuals. The CDR3 totals 14 residues. The J segment lost 3 bases and the V segment lost 3 bases, leaving 2 bases of the junction unmatched. Germline loops: CDR1 SGHDN, CDR2 FVKESK. Study-level points and caveats: Generally, naive subsets (rather than memory subsets) showed larger estimated richness. Naive CD4 clonotypes were shared across several donors at roughly 5.5%.

The data were produced by immunoSEQ multiplex PCR, yet TCRdb's version contains in-frame clones alone and is incomplete. The profile shows some 1.1 million clones, approximately 80% of them singletons. This chain connects TRBV14 to TRBJ1-1; 9 bases map to TRBD1. Sequenced input: memory CD4+ T cells from PBMCs. Subset here: CD45RA-negative fraction. This TCR came from a man between 18 and 35 years old in good health. Some clones in this sample may be carry-over from other donors' samples. The CDR3 sequence: CASSQDRGYTEAFF. In DNA form, the CDR3 reads TGTGCCAGCAGCCAGGACAGGGGCTACACTGAAGCTTTCTTT.